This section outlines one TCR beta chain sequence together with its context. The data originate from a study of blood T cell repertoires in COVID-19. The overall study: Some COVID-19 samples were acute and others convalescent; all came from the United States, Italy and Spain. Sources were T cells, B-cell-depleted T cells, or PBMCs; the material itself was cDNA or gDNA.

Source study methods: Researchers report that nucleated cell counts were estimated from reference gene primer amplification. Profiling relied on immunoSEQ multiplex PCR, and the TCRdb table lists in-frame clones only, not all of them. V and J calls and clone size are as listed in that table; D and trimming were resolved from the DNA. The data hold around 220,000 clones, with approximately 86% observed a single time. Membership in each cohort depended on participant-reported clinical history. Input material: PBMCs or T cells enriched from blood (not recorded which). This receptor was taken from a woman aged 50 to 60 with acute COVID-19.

CDR3 nucleotides: TGCGCCAGCAGCTTGGGAGCGGGAGGTGTCTACAATGAGCAGTTCTTC. This codes for CASSLGAGGVYNEQFF. The chain links TRBV5-1 to TRBJ2-1, with TRBD2 matching over 9 bases. The CDR3 is made up of 16 amino acids. Germline values: CDR1 SGHRS, CDR2 YFSETQ. V gave up 0 bases and J gave up 3 bases; unmatched junction bases: 4.